The clone carrying this TCR beta chain showed up just once. Other nucleotide sequences in the sample specify the same CDR3. Replicate sorted-subset PCRs were loaded with 150 to 250 ng DNA, 25,000 to 30,000 T cell genomes. This table comes from immunoSEQ multiplex PCR, and its TCRdb copy is limited to in-frame clones, with some not included. This table has approximately 2.5 million clones, approximately 93% appearing once. V dropped 3 bases and J dropped 4 bases, with 11 bases sitting between them. CDR1 and CDR2 (germline): LNHDA, SQIVND (reference sequence). The CDR3 has 14 amino acids. This specimen comes from a study of shared clonotypes between healthy human individuals.

The rearrangement uses TRBV19 and TRBJ2-3; tentatively, D is TRBD2 (5 bases). The sequenced sample was naive CD4+ T cells from PBMCs. Stated subset: CD45RA+ positively selected. This sequence originates from a young man in good health. Some clones in this sample may be carry-over from other donors' samples. The CDR3 is CASSISGGADTQYF. Here the CDR3 DNA reads TGTGCCAGTAGTATCTCAGGAGGTGCAGATACGCAGTATTTT.